The clone carrying this TCR beta chain was recorded a few times. The antigen is unknown. The rectum was sampled with one to two pinch biopsies at colonoscopy. The sample comes from a study of pediatric ulcerative colitis. Study-wide findings and caveats: Two rectal clonotypes were found only in ulcerative colitis patients, all of them.

Germline V gives CDR1 SGHKS, CDR2 YYEKEE (reference sequence). This CDR3 has 13 residues. V gave up 2 bases and J gave up 11 bases; unmatched junction bases: 8. Libraries were prepared by immunoSEQ multiplex PCR; TCRdb keeps only in-frame clonotypes and omits some of them. This table holds tens of thousands of clones, about three quarters found once. The sequenced sample was gut tissue. J is TRBJ1-2 and V is TRBV5-5, with 8 bases aligning to TRBD1. This receptor was identified in a boy aged 5-17 years with severe ulcerative colitis. The DNA of the CDR3 is TGTGCCAGCAGCTTACTCCGGACAGGGAGGTACACCTTC. Encoded protein: CASSLLRTGRYTF.